This T cell receptor beta chain was captured by sequencing in a study of shared clonotypes between healthy human individuals. This clone was counted between two and nine times. Profiled with immunoSEQ multiplex PCR; TCRdb holds only in-frame clones, not every one. The table lists fewer than 400,000 clones, around 74% of them singletons. Germline V gene data show CDR1 as MNHEY and CDR2 as SVGAGI. Trimming removed 0 bases at V and 7 bases at J, with 7 bases between. This CDR3 has 14 amino acids. The source is a young man in good health. The chain links TRBV6-5 to TRBJ1-6; the D is unclear. Sequenced sample: memory CD4+ T cells sorted from blood. Indicated subset: CD45RA-negative fraction. CDR3 amino acids: CASSYSPTNSPLHF. The CDR3 region has the DNA TGTGCCAGCAGTTACTCGCCAACCAATTCACCCCTCCACTTT.